These 6 T cell receptor beta chains share one sample of origin, sequenced in a study of radiation and T cells in renal cell carcinoma. Sequenced by immunoSEQ multiplex PCR; TCRdb stores in-frame clones only, minus some. Seen here are around 170,000 clones, around 89% observed once, and the top ten hold roughly 12%. Indicated time point: blood 4 weeks post-SBRT, at nephrectomy. Indicated treatment: 15 Gy SBRT to primary tumor, nephrectomy 4 weeks later. The input for sequencing was blood, taken from a patient whose treatment included radiotherapy and nephrectomy. These receptors were obtained from a woman aged 45 to 65 with renal cell carcinoma.

The sample holds a few counts of this clone. The chain employs TRBV6-5 and TRBJ1-2; possible D gene TRBD1, 6 bases. Germline V gene lookup returns CDR1 MNHEY and CDR2 SVGAGI. V was cut by 6 bases and J by 7 bases, with 18 bases left in between. CDR3 length: 14 amino acids. In nucleotides, the CDR3 is TGTGCCAGCAGACCGGACAGCGGAGGGTCTGGCTACACCTTC. Its protein product is CASRPDSGGSGYTF.

This sequence joins TRBV4-1 and TRBJ1-2; D might be TRBD1 (6 bases). V shed 1 base and J shed 4 bases, with 16 bases lying between them. This CDR3 spans 16 amino acids. CDR1 and CDR2 from the germline V gene are MGHRA and YSYEKL. CDR3 nucleotides: TGCGCCAGCAGCCAAGGGGGACACGGTAAAATCTATGGCTACACCTTC. It specifies CASSQGGHGKIYGYTF.

The gene calls are TRBV7-9 and TRBJ2-1; TRBD2 matches 7 bases. J lost 8 bases, V lost 3 bases, and 10 bases had no gene match. Germline CDR1 SEHNR, CDR2 FQNEAQ (reference sequence). This CDR3 has 15 amino acids. The CDR3 nucleotides read TGTGCCAGCAGCTTCAGACTAGCCGCCGGGGATGAGCAGTTCTTC. Residues: CASSFRLAAGDEQFF.

The rearrangement uses TRBV7-9 and TRBJ2-3; possible D gene TRBD2, 5 bases. The V gene lost 4 bases and the J gene lost 1 base, with 15 bases spanning the gap. Germline values: CDR1 SEHNR, CDR2 FQNEAQ (reference sequence). The length of the CDR3 is 16 residues. CDR3 protein: CASSSVRGVGTDTQYF. DNA of the CDR3: TGTGCCAGCAGCTCGGTCCGGGGAGTTGGCACAGATACGCAGTATTTT.

This chain joins TRBV5-4 and TRBJ1-2; 8 nucleotides align to TRBD1. Germline values: CDR1 SGHNT, CDR2 YYREEE (reference sequence). This CDR3 has 14 residues. Germline trimming cut 4 bases from V and 3 bases from J; bases unmatched to any gene: 5. The CDR3 bases are TGTGCCAGCAGCCCACAGGGGGTGGACTATGGCTACACCTTC. Translated, it gives CASSPQGVDYGYTF.

J is TRBJ2-1 and V is TRBV7-2, with D hard to call. This CDR3 has 15 amino acids. The germline gives CDR1 SGHTA, CDR2 FQGNSA. V was pared by 7 bases and J by 0 bases, with 13 bases between. The CDR3 spells CASTLTSLSYNEQFF. The CDR3 DNA sequence: TGTGCCAGCACTCTGACTTCCCTCTCCTACAATGAGCAGTTCTTC.